The 28 T cell receptor beta chains below all came from one sample that was sequenced in a study of OX40 agonist ivuxolimab in advanced cancers. Assay used: immunoSEQ multiplex PCR; TCRdb lists only in-frame clones, some missing. The sample lists roughly 16,000 clones, roughly 71% occurring once. The source was CD4+ or CD8+ T cells sorted from blood, collected in a trial of the OX40 agonist ivuxolimab. Receptor source: an adult with an advanced solid tumor such as melanoma, head and neck, liver or kidney cancer.

The V and J genes are TRBV19 and TRBJ1-1; D is undetermined. Trimming stripped 5 bases from V and 3 bases from J, with 13 bases between. The germline V gene has CDR1 LNHDA and CDR2 SQIVND (reference sequence). This CDR3 is built from 14 residues. The CDR3 here is CASSPEASDTEAFF. CDR3 nucleotides: TGTGCCAGTAGTCCTGAGGCGAGCGACACTGAAGCTTTCTTT.

This chain links TRBV7-9 with TRBJ2-7; D is perhaps TRBD1 (5 bases). Germline V lookup: CDR1 SEHNR, CDR2 FQNEAQ (reference sequence). The CDR3 has 13 amino acids. The V end was cut by 3 bases, the J end by 3 bases, with 9 bases between. The CDR3 loop reads CASSLTENYEQYF. CDR3 sequence (DNA): TGTGCCAGCAGCTTGACAGAGAACTACGAGCAGTACTTC.

The chain is built from TRBV29-1 and TRBJ2-1; TRBD1 might be the D (6 bases). The CDR3 has 14 amino acids. Germline CDR1 is SQVTM and CDR2 is ANQGSEA. Trimming removed 4 bases from V and 4 bases from J, with 14 bases in between. The CDR3 region is CSVVSDRRYNEQFF. The CDR3 DNA sequence: TGCAGCGTTGTATCCGACAGGAGATACAATGAGCAGTTCTTC.

The chain recombines TRBV7-8 with TRBJ1-2; D is unclear. From germline, CDR1 is SGHVS and CDR2 FQNEAQ. The CDR3 has 15 amino acids. V was clipped by 1 base and J by 1 base, with 10 bases between them. The CDR3 region is CASSLERSLNYGYTF. The CDR3 nucleotides read TGTGCCAGCAGCTTAGAGAGGAGTCTTAACTATGGCTACACCTTC.

The chain joins TRBV6-6 to TRBJ1-4; no definite D call. The CDR3 spans 12 residues. Germline V gene sequence: CDR1 MNHNY, CDR2 SVGAGI (reference sequence). The ends were cut back, 7 bases at V and 10 bases at J, with 13 bases in the middle. CDR3 sequence (DNA): TGTGCCAGCACCGACCCCCGGGGAAAACTGTTTTTT. Protein sequence: CASTDPRGKLFF.

This clone was seen a handful of times. The chain couples TRBV11-1 to TRBJ2-3, with D possibly TRBD1 on 5 matching bases. Germline values: CDR1 SGHAT, CDR2 FQDESV (reference sequence). V was shortened by 5 bases and J by 6 bases, with 15 bases between the two germline ends. The CDR3 sequence is 14 residues long. The CDR3 DNA follows: TGTGCCAGCAGCCAAGGGGCAGGACCTGATACGCAGTATTTT. Translation gives CASSQGAGPDTQYF.

The genes are TRBV4-2 and TRBJ2-7, with a possible D match to TRBD2 (6 bases). V was cut by 0 bases and J by 4 bases, with 13 bases left in between. Germline V lookup: CDR1 LGHNA, CDR2 YNFKEQ. CDR3 length: 15 residues. The CDR3 DNA is TGTGCCAGCAGCCAAGAATGGGGTCTAGCGTACGAGCAGTACTTC. It encodes CASSQEWGLAYEQYF.

This chain connects TRBV6-1 to TRBJ1-6, with D hard to call. Germline CDR1 MNHNS, CDR2 SASEGT. V lost 11 bases and J 4 bases, leaving 18 bases between the germline ends. This CDR3 comprises 15 residues. The chain's CDR3 is CAHREAFSYNSPLHF. DNA of the CDR3: TGTGCCCACCGGGAGGCTTTTTCTTATAATTCACCCCTCCACTTT.

The V call is TRBV7-2, the J call TRBJ2-5, with TRBD2 matching over 8 bases. Germline loops: CDR1 SGHTA, CDR2 FQGNSA. This CDR3 region has 15 residues. V was pared by 5 bases and J by 1 base, with 6 bases of the junction left unmatched. CDR3 sequence: CASSLQSGGQETQYF. CDR3 sequence (DNA): TGTGCCAGCAGCCTCCAGAGCGGGGGCCAAGAGACCCAGTACTTC.

Only a few counts were recorded for this clone. Additional DNA sequences in this sample encode the identical CDR3. The chain has TRBV2 and TRBJ1-1; no clear D gene. The CDR3 has 10 amino acids. Per the germline V gene, CDR1 is SNHLY and CDR2 is FYNNEI. V lost 6 bases to trimming and J lost 5 bases, with 4 bases between them. CDR3 sequence (DNA): TGTGCCAGCAGAGGGACTGAAGCTTTCTTT. Its translation is CASRGTEAFF.

This clone was detected only once. The rearrangement uses TRBV18 and TRBJ1-1; D is uncertain. Per the germline V gene, CDR1 is KGHSH and CDR2 is LQKENI. V lost 0 bases and J 5 bases, leaving 7 bases between the germline ends. There are 13 residues in the CDR3. DNA for the CDR3: TGTGCCAGCTCACCACCGAGTTTAACTGAAGCTTTCTTT. This gives the protein CASSPPSLTEAFF.

The rearrangement links TRBV25-1 to TRBJ2-7; 9 positions match TRBD1. This CDR3 has 15 amino acids. In germline, CDR1 is MGHDK, CDR2 SYGVNS. V dropped 4 bases and J dropped 1; count of bases not matched to a gene: 5. The CDR3, as DNA: TGTGCCAGCAGTGCCACAGGGGGCGAGTCCTACGAGCAGTACTTC. It specifies CASSATGGESYEQYF.

The chain links TRBV19 to TRBJ2-6; 7 bases align to TRBD2. The CDR3 has 16 residues. With 6 bases clipped from V and 0 bases from J, the junction kept 5 bases outside the gene matches. CDR1 is LNHDA and CDR2 is SQIVND in the germline V gene (reference sequence). CDR3 sequence (DNA): TGTGCCAGTAGCACCACTAGCGTCTCTGGGGCCAACGTCCTGACTTTC. This translates into CASSTTSVSGANVLTF.

In its sample, this clone was seen once. The genes are TRBV5-8 and TRBJ1-1; D is possibly TRBD1 (5 bases). The CDR3 extends over 13 amino acids. CDR1 is SGHTS, CDR2 YDEGEE, per germline. V lost 2 bases and J lost 8, with 13 bases in between. The DNA for the CDR3 is TGTGCCAGCAGCTTCCTGCGGGGCATGGAAGCTTTCTTT. This gives the protein CASSFLRGMEAFF.

This chain links TRBV5-6 with TRBJ2-3, with D unresolved. Looked up from germline, CDR1 is SGHDT and CDR2 is YYEEEE. The ends were cut back, 3 bases at V and 2 bases at J, with 1 base in the middle. The CDR3 totals 11 residues. CDR3 in amino acids: CASSYTDTQYF. The CDR3 nucleotides are TGTGCCAGCAGCTACACAGATACGCAGTATTTT.

This clone is medium-sized (0.01 to 0.1%) in the sample. This chain uses TRBV19 with TRBJ2-3; unclear D gene. Germline CDR1 LNHDA, CDR2 SQIVND (reference sequence). The V and J ends lost 5 bases and 4 bases respectively, with 16 bases between them. The CDR3 consists of 15 residues. The CDR3 nucleotides read TGTGCCAGTAGTTCTTACTTTGGGCACCCAGATACGCAGTATTTT. It translates to CASSSYFGHPDTQYF.

This chain connects TRBV27 to TRBJ2-3; no clear D gene. Per the germline V gene, CDR1 is MNHEY and CDR2 is SMNVEV (reference sequence). The CDR3 has 13 amino acids. Trimming removed 7 bases at V and 5 bases at J, with 13 bases between. For the CDR3, the DNA is TGTGCCAGCACCATCTCGCACGGAGATACGCAGTATTTT. It encodes CASTISHGDTQYF.

This clone was counted a single time. The chain is built from TRBV4-3 and TRBJ1-1; D unclear. The V gene lost 0 bases and the J gene lost 4 bases, with 9 bases spanning the gap. The CDR3 runs 14 residues. The germline V gene has CDR1 LGHNA and CDR2 YSLEER. CDR3 sequence reads: CASSQDIGVTEAFF. Written as DNA, the CDR3 is TGCGCCAGCAGCCAAGATATCGGGGTCACTGAAGCTTTCTTT.

The rearrangement uses TRBV5-8 and TRBJ1-6; no firm D call. Germline V lookup: CDR1 SGHTS, CDR2 YDEGEE. V was trimmed by 1 base and J by 7 bases, leaving 3 bases between them. The CDR3 sequence is 12 residues long. CDR3 residues: CASSLTNSPLHF. Written as DNA, the CDR3 is TGTGCCAGCAGCTTGACGAATTCACCCCTCCACTTT. Combining the CDR3 with reference TRBV5-8 and TRBJ1-6 gives the whole variable domain EAGVTQSPTHLIKTRGQQATLRCSPISGHTSVYWYQQALGLGLQFLLWYDEGEERNRGNFPPRFSGRQFPNYSSELNVNALELEDSALYLCASSLTNSPLHFGNGTRLTVT.

This clone was seen a handful of times. V usage is TRBV5-6 and J usage is TRBJ1-4, with D possibly being TRBD1 (5 bases). The CDR3 has 14 amino acids. Trimming took 2 bases from V and 5 from J, leaving 10 bases between them. Germline V lookup: CDR1 SGHDT, CDR2 YYEEEE. The CDR3 DNA reads as TGTGCCAGCAGCTTATGGGGGGACAATGAAAAACTGTTTTTT. Translated, it gives CASSLWGDNEKLFF.

The chain uses TRBV4-1 and TRBJ1-5, with unresolved D. Germline V gene sequence: CDR1 MGHRA, CDR2 YSYEKL. This CDR3 contains 16 residues. Trimming took 3 bases from V and 7 from J, leaving 19 bases between them. The CDR3 region is CASSQKGEGYEQPQHF. Written as DNA, the CDR3 is TGCGCCAGCAGCCAGAAAGGCGAGGGATATGAGCAGCCCCAGCATTTT.

The chain links TRBV7-8 to TRBJ2-7; D is unclear. Deletions cut 4 bases from V and 0 bases from J, with 7 bases between. CDR3 length: 13 residues. Germline lookup yields CDR1 SGHVS and CDR2 FQNEAQ. CDR3 residues: CASSSASSYEQYF. The CDR3 coding sequence is TGTGCCAGCAGCTCCGCTAGCTCCTACGAGCAGTACTTC.

This chain uses TRBV11-1 with TRBJ2-7; D is unclear. Per germline, CDR1 SGHAT and CDR2 FQDESV (reference sequence). The V end was cut by 1 base, the J end by 0 bases, with 7 bases between. CDR3 length: 14 residues. The CDR3 bases are TGTGCCAGCAGCTTAGAAGTCAGCTCCTACGAGCAGTACTTC. Its protein is CASSLEVSSYEQYF.

CDR3 region: CASSPPGGAYGYTF. As DNA, the CDR3 is TGTGCCAGCTCCCCCCCAGGGGGCGCATATGGCTACACCTTC. The gene calls are TRBV6-1 and TRBJ1-2; 8 nucleotides align to TRBD1. Germline V gene data show CDR1 as MNHNS and CDR2 as SASEGT. V was pared by 8 bases and J by 5 bases, with 10 bases of the junction left unmatched. The CDR3 is made up of 14 amino acids.

The V and J genes are TRBV18 and TRBJ2-1; D might be TRBD1 (6 bases). CDR3 length equals 16 residues. CDR1 is KGHSH, CDR2 LQKENI, per germline. Trimming cost V 3 bases and J 1 base, with 13 bases left between them. The CDR3 reads CASSPSDRYSYNEQFF. CDR3 nucleotides: TGTGCCAGCTCACCGAGTGACAGGTATTCCTACAATGAGCAGTTCTTC. Variable domain in full (rest from reference TRBV18 and TRBJ2-1): NAGVMQNPRHLVRRRGQEARLRCSPMKGHSHVYWYRQLPEEGLKFMVYLQKENIIDESGMPKERFSAEFPKEGPSILRIQQVVRGDSAAYFCASSPSDRYSYNEQFFGPGTRLTVL.

The rearrangement links TRBV7-3 to TRBJ2-2; D is tentatively TRBD1 or TRBD2 (6 bases each). V dropped 7 bases and J dropped 8 bases, with 17 bases sitting between them. This CDR3 is 14 amino acids long. The germline CDR1 and CDR2 sequences are SGHTA and FQGTGA. This chain's CDR3 is CASTLTGGSGELFF. DNA of the CDR3: TGTGCCAGCACCTTGACAGGAGGGTCAGGGGAGCTGTTTTTT.

The chain joins TRBV7-8 to TRBJ1-5; D gene uncertain. The germline V gene has CDR1 SGHVS and CDR2 FQNEAQ. The CDR3 contains 15 residues. V lost 2 bases and J lost 5, with 13 bases in between. The CDR3: CASSLSPATYQPQHF. The CDR3 DNA reads as TGTGCCAGCAGCTTATCTCCCGCCACTTATCAGCCCCAGCATTTT. The full variable domain, with the rest looked up from reference TRBV7-8 and TRBJ1-5, is GAGVSQSPRYKVAKRGQDVALRCDPISGHVSLFWYQQALGQGPEFLTYFQNEAQLDKSGLPSDRFFAERPEGSVSTLKIQRTQQEDSAVYLCASSLSPATYQPQHFGDGTRLSIL.

V and J are TRBV27 and TRBJ2-3; D might be TRBD1 or TRBD2, each matching 6 bases. Germline-derived CDR1 and CDR2 are MNHEY and SMNVEV (reference sequence). The V end lost 0 bases, the J end lost 6 bases, and 13 bases lay between the germline ends. The CDR3 is 15 amino acids. The CDR3 here is CASSLSVGGEDTQYF. CDR3 DNA: TGTGCCAGCAGTTTATCGGTGGGGGGCGAGGATACGCAGTATTTT.